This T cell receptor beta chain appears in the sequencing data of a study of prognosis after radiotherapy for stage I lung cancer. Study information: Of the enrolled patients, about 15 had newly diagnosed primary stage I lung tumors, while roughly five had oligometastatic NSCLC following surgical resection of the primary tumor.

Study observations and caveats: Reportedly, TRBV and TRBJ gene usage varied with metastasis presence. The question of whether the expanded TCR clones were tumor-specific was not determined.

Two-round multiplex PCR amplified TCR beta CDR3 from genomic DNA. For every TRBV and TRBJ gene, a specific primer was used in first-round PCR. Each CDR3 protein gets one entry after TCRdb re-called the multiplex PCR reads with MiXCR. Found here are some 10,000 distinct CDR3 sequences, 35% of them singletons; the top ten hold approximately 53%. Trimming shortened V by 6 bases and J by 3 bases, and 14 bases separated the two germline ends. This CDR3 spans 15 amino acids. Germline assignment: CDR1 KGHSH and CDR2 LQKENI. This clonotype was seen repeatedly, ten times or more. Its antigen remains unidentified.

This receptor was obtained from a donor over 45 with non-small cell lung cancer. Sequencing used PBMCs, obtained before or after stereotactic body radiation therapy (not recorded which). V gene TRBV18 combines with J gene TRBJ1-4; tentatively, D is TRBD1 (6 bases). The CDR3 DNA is TGTGCCAGCTCGGTAGGACAGAGATCTAATGAAAAACTGTTTTTT. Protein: CASSVGQRSNEKLFF.